The 7 T cell receptor beta chains reported below all come from one sample, sequenced in a study of cytomegalovirus exposure and HLA in healthy donors. 13 Jbeta primers and 60 Vbeta primers were used for the PCR. Repertoires were generated with immunoSEQ multiplex PCR, while TCRdb's copy carries only in-frame clones and drops some. In the table there are over 100,000 clones, around three quarters of which are singletons. Sequenced sample: PBMCs. The receptors derive from a man aged 25 to 40 in good health and CMV-seronegative.

This chain joins TRBV29-1 and TRBJ2-2; 11 bases match TRBD2. Germline CDR1 SQVTM, CDR2 ANQGSEA. The CDR3 sequence is 16 residues long. V was clipped by 7 bases and J by 2 bases; unmatched bases: 9. CDR3 amino acids: CSAGGGLAANTGELFF. CDR3 DNA sequence: TGCAGCGCTGGCGGGGGACTAGCGGCTAACACCGGGGAGCTGTTTTTT.

The rearrangement uses TRBV5-1 and TRBJ1-6, with D uncertain. V dropped 2 bases and J dropped 0 bases, with 15 bases sitting between them. The CDR3 runs to 18 residues. Per the germline V gene, CDR1 is SGHRS and CDR2 is YFSETQ. Here the CDR3 DNA reads TGCGCCAGCAGCTTATACTGGCAGGAGGCCTCCTATAATTCACCCCTCCACTTT. Its translation is CASSLYWQEASYNSPLHF.

This chain's CDR3 is CASSGDDRFLETQYF. The CDR3 nucleotides read TGTGCCAGCAGCGGCGATGACAGGTTTTTGGAGACCCAGTACTTC. This sequence joins TRBV9 and TRBJ2-5; D may be TRBD1 (6 bases). CDR1 and CDR2 (germline): SGDLS, YYNGEE. V lost 3 bases and J 5 bases, leaving 17 bases between the germline ends. CDR3 size: 15 residues.

This clone was seen a handful of times. The J gene is TRBJ1-2, the V gene TRBV5-1, with 9 bases fitting TRBD1. The V and J ends lost 4 bases and 5 bases, in that order; junction bases with no gene match: 6. The CDR3 runs 14 residues. In germline, CDR1 is SGHRS, CDR2 YFSETQ. CDR3 residues: CASSEKTGGYGYTF. The CDR3 DNA sequence: TGCGCCAGCAGCGAAAAGACAGGGGGGTATGGCTACACCTTC.

As concerns this clone: An end of the junction does not agree with germline; a read error may underlie this. The chain joins TRBV7-7 to TRBJ1-1; no firm D call. Germline lookup yields CDR1 SSHAT and CDR2 FNYEAQ (reference sequence). CDR3 size: 17 residues. This CDR3 is CASSPMITGWMNTEAFF. CDR3 DNA sequence: TGTGCTAGCAGCCCGATGATCACGGGATGGATGAACACTGAAGCTTTCTTT.

This rearrangement joins TRBV6-5 to TRBJ2-5, with 7 nucleotides matching TRBD2. This CDR3 contains 14 residues. Germline assignment: CDR1 MNHEY and CDR2 SVGAGI. The trim removed 5 bases at V and 4 bases at J, leaving 7 bases unmatched. The CDR3 loop is CASSPTSVGETQYF. The CDR3 DNA sequence: TGTGCCAGCAGTCCAACTAGCGTAGGAGAGACCCAGTACTTC.

The V call is TRBV6-5, the J call TRBJ1-5, with 10 bases fitting TRBD1. The germline gives CDR1 MNHEY, CDR2 SVGAGI. The CDR3 length is 15 residues. Unmatched junction bases numbered 4, after V lost 5 bases and J lost 3 bases. In nucleotides, the CDR3 is TGTGCCAGCAGTAAGGGGACAGGGGTCAATCAGCCCCAGCATTTT. Translated, it gives CASSKGTGVNQPQHF.